A single sample gave rise to the 19 T cell receptor beta chains below, sequenced in a study of blood T cell repertoires in COVID-19. Profiling relied on immunoSEQ multiplex PCR, and the TCRdb table lists in-frame clones only, not all of them. The sample has approximately 260,000 clones, approximately 88% seen once. The sample consisted of PBMCs or T cells enriched from blood (not recorded which). The receptors shown here come from a woman between 40 and 50 years old with acute COVID-19.

There are a few counts of this clone. The chain combines TRBV18 with TRBJ1-2; 12 positions match TRBD1. CDR1 and CDR2 from the germline V gene are KGHSH and LQKENI. The CDR3 spans 14 residues. V gave up 5 bases and J gave up 6 bases; unmatched junction bases: 4. The CDR3 spells CASSIGTGGDGYTF. The CDR3 DNA reads TGTGCCAGCTCAATTGGGACAGGGGGCGATGGCTACACCTTC. The full variable domain, with the rest looked up from reference TRBV18 and TRBJ1-2, is NAGVMQNPRHLVRRRGQEARLRCSPMKGHSHVYWYRQLPEEGLKFMVYLQKENIIDESGMPKERFSAEFPKEGPSILRIQQVVRGDSAAYFCASSIGTGGDGYTFGSGTRLTVV.

The chain recombines TRBV28 with TRBJ1-5; TRBD1 matches at 9 bases. CDR1 and CDR2 (germline): MDHEN, SYDVKM. The CDR3 runs to 19 residues. V shed 1 base, J shed 3 bases, and the junction held 13 bases outside the gene matches. The CDR3 region is CASSLYVIQGAINNQPQHF. The CDR3 DNA is TGTGCCAGCAGTTTATATGTGATACAGGGGGCGATAAACAATCAGCCCCAGCATTTT.

The J gene is TRBJ1-5, the V gene TRBV15; D gene ambiguous. CDR1 and CDR2 from the germline V gene are LNHNV and YYDKDF (reference sequence). The CDR3 has 13 amino acids. With 0 bases removed from V and 4 bases from J, the gap between germline ends came to 4 bases. CDR3 loop: CATSRDQNQPQHF. The CDR3 region has the DNA TGTGCCACCAGCAGAGACCAAAATCAGCCCCAGCATTTT.

The chain combines TRBV11-2 with TRBJ2-1; 10 bases line up with TRBD2. This CDR3 has 16 residues. Germline CDR1 is SGHAT and CDR2 is FQNNGV. Trimming at V came to 6 bases and at J to 5 bases, leaving 10 bases not matched to a gene. The chain's CDR3 is CASSLGHSGGDNEQFF. Written as DNA, the CDR3 is TGTGCCAGCAGTCTTGGGCACAGCGGGGGGGACAATGAGCAGTTCTTC.

This chain joins TRBV24-1 and TRBJ2-1, with unresolved D. V was clipped by 6 bases and J by 8 bases, with 10 bases between them. Germline V gene lookup returns CDR1 KGHDR and CDR2 SFDVKD. The CDR3 covers 12 residues. The CDR3: CATSTREDEQFF. In DNA form, the CDR3 reads TGTGCCACCAGTACCCGAGAGGATGAGCAGTTCTTC.

The V gene is TRBV18, the J gene TRBJ2-7; perhaps TRBD2 as D (7 bases). The CDR3 is made up of 15 amino acids. Germline values: CDR1 KGHSH, CDR2 LQKENI. V lost 0 bases, J lost 2 bases, and 11 bases lay in between. The CDR3 sequence: CASSPPERDTYEQYF. The DNA for the CDR3 is TGTGCCAGCTCACCACCCGAGCGGGACACCTACGAGCAGTACTTC.

The chain combines TRBV24-1 with TRBJ2-2, with a possible D match to TRBD1 (5 bases). CDR3 length equals 14 residues. Germline assignment: CDR1 KGHDR and CDR2 SFDVKD. The germline V and J ends were trimmed by 4 bases and 5 bases, with 10 bases remaining between them. CDR3 sequence: CATSEPGWTGELFF. The DNA for the CDR3 is TGTGCCACCAGTGAGCCAGGGTGGACCGGGGAGCTGTTTTTT.

V is TRBV5-5 and J is TRBJ1-2; D remains ambiguous. The CDR3 covers 12 residues. Germline loops: CDR1 SGHKS, CDR2 YYEKEE (reference sequence). V was trimmed by 5 bases and J by 8 bases, leaving 13 bases between them. The CDR3 DNA reads TGTGCCAGCAGGAGGGCCGCGGGCGGCTACACCTTC. This sequence encodes CASRRAAGGYTF.

This sequence joins TRBV5-1 and TRBJ1-4; 7 bases fit TRBD1. Germline V gene lookup returns CDR1 SGHRS and CDR2 YFSETQ. After removal of 0 bases from V and 7 bases from J, the junction contained 6 bases not matched to a gene. The CDR3 length is 15 residues. The CDR3 sequence is CASSLAGGEGEKLFF. The DNA for the CDR3 is TGCGCCAGCAGCTTGGCAGGGGGAGAGGGTGAAAAACTGTTTTTT. The full variable domain, completed using reference TRBV5-1 and TRBJ1-4, is KAGVTQTPRYLIKTRGQQVTLSCSPISGHRSVSWYQQTPGQGLQFLFEYFSETQRNKGNFPGRFSGRQFSNSRSEMNVSTLELGDSALYLCASSLAGGEGEKLFFGSGTQLSVL.

This chain joins TRBV7-9 and TRBJ2-7, with D unresolved. This CDR3 spans 13 amino acids. V gave up 5 bases and J gave up 2 bases, with 10 bases separating them. Germline values: CDR1 SEHNR, CDR2 FQNEAQ (reference sequence). The CDR3 bases are TGTGCCAGCAGCCGTGGGCCCACCTACGAGCAGTACTTC. Translation gives CASSRGPTYEQYF.

The V gene is TRBV19, the J gene TRBJ1-5; weak D call: TRBD1 (6 bases). Between the trimmed V and J ends, which lost 6 bases and 4 bases, there was a span of 19 bases. The CDR3 contains 16 residues. Germline-derived CDR1 and CDR2 are LNHDA and SQIVND (reference sequence). The CDR3 DNA is TGTGCCAGTAGGACCAACACAGGGAAGATGAATCAGCCCCAGCATTTT. It codes for CASRTNTGKMNQPQHF.

This clone was seen a few times. This sequence joins TRBV30 and TRBJ1-4; 9 bases are a match to TRBD1. CDR1 and CDR2 (germline): GTSNPN, SVGIG (reference sequence). The ends lost 0 bases at V and 5 bases at J; junction bases unmatched: 7. The CDR3 contains 16 residues. The CDR3 DNA sequence: TGTGCCTGGAGTGTACTCGGACAGGGGCTAAATGAAAAACTGTTTTTT. Translated: CAWSVLGQGLNEKLFF.

The chain combines TRBV5-4 with TRBJ2-1; 7 bases fit TRBD2. CDR1 and CDR2 from the germline V gene are SGHNT and YYREEE (reference sequence). V lost 4 bases and J lost 6; bases outside the gene matches: 10. The CDR3 is 15 residues long. The DNA of the CDR3 is TGTGCCAGCAGCCGTACTAGCGAGGGCCTCAATGAGCAGTTCTTC. Translated, it gives CASSRTSEGLNEQFF.

For the CDR3, the DNA is TGTGCCAGCAGCCAAGAGACAGGCCCGGGTGCCCTAGGGTCTGGAAACACCATATATTTT. Its protein is CASSQETGPGALGSGNTIYF. The gene calls are TRBV3-1 (or the pseudogene TRBV3-2) and TRBJ1-3; a possible D gene is TRBD1 (6 bases). Germline V lookup: CDR1 LGHDT, CDR2 YNNKEL (reference sequence). The CDR3 is 20 amino acids. Trimming shortened V by 0 bases and J by 1 base, and 22 bases separated the two germline ends.

This clone has a single count. This chain joins TRBV10-3 and TRBJ1-3, with 8 nucleotides matching TRBD1. This CDR3 region has 17 residues. Germline CDR1 reads ENHRY; CDR2 reads SYGVKD. The V gene end was trimmed by 0 bases and the J gene end by 2 bases; junction bases not matched to a gene: 6. The CDR3 DNA sequence: TGTGCCATCAGTGAGTCCCAAGGACAGGGCACTGGAAACACCATATATTTT. As protein: CAISESQGQGTGNTIYF.

The CDR3 region is CASSQDLRQGEGFSGNTIYF. The CDR3 DNA reads as TGCGCCAGCAGCCAAGATCTTCGACAGGGGGAAGGCTTCTCTGGAAACACCATATATTTT. The chain recombines TRBV4-3 with TRBJ1-3, with TRBD1 matching over 9 bases. Trimming took 0 bases from V and 0 from J; bases not matched to a gene: 12. This CDR3 comprises 20 residues. CDR1 and CDR2 from the germline V gene are LGHNA and YSLEER.

The rearrangement joins TRBV12-3 or TRBV12-4 to TRBJ1-6, with D maybe TRBD1 (5 bases). Trimming pared 7 bases from V and 7 bases from J, leaving 11 bases between. The CDR3 covers 13 residues. CDR3 loop: CASTDRGNSPLHF. CDR3 nucleotide sequence: TGTGCCAGCACGGATAGGGGCAATTCACCCCTCCACTTT.

The chain recombines TRBV30 with TRBJ2-1, with D unresolved. V was trimmed by 4 bases and J by 3 bases, leaving 4 bases between them. This CDR3 region has 11 residues. Germline loops: CDR1 GTSNPN, CDR2 SVGIG (reference sequence). The CDR3: CAWTSYNEQFF. The CDR3 coding sequence is TGTGCCTGGACCAGCTACAATGAGCAGTTCTTC.

A few counts support this clone. The J gene is TRBJ2-7, the V gene TRBV19; 8 bases agree with TRBD1. Trimming cost V 5 bases and J 2 bases; bases outside gene matches: 5. There are 14 residues in the CDR3. Germline V CDR1 and CDR2: LNHDA, SQIVND (reference sequence). CDR3 sequence (DNA): TGTGCCAGTAGTCTAGGACAGGGACCCTACGAGCAGTACTTC. This gives the protein CASSLGQGPYEQYF.